This section outlines one T cell receptor beta chain sequence together with its context. The data belong to a study of PD-1 blockade in classical Hodgkin lymphoma. Specified time point: cycle 4 day 1 (C4D1), after five to seven weeks of nivolumab. All patients relapsed after autologous stem cell transplantation, and brentuximab vedotin exposure varied. CDR1 is SQVTM and CDR2 is ANQGSEA in the germline V gene. This CDR3 contains 13 residues. The ends were cut back, 1 base at V and 8 bases at J, with 11 bases in the middle. Here immunoSEQ multiplex PCR was the method, and the copy in TCRdb shows in-frame clones only, minus some. The sample lists fewer than 50,000 clones; 78% were seen once.

The sequencing used peripheral blood mononuclear cells (PBMCs), collected before the fourth cycle of nivolumab. The clonotype originates from a human donor with classical Hodgkin lymphoma. The chain uses TRBV29-1 and TRBJ1-4; D is undetermined. The CDR3 is CSVEAGLGEKLFF. The CDR3 region has the DNA TGCAGCGTTGAAGCTGGGTTGGGGGAAAAACTGTTTTTT. The full variable domain, completed using reference TRBV29-1 and TRBJ1-4, is SAVISQKPSRDICQRGTSLTIQCQVDSQVTMMFWYRQQPGQSLTLIATANQGSEATYESGFVIDKFPISRPNLTFSTLTVSNMSPEDSSIYLCSVEAGLGEKLFFGSGTQLSVL.